Below, 26 T cell receptor beta chains from the same sample are listed, as sequenced in a study of early T cells in non-severe SARS-CoV-2 infection. TCRdb reprocessed the 5' RACE reads with MiXCR, giving one entry per CDR3 protein. The profile shows 55,000 to 80,000 distinct CDR3 sequences, around 12% of them singletons. The sequenced sample was whole blood, obtained at baseline. These receptors were obtained from an adult who was a healthcare worker with PCR-confirmed SARS-CoV-2 infection or an uninfected control (not recorded which).

This chain joins TRBV12-3 or TRBV12-4 and TRBJ2-7; D possibly corresponds to TRBD2 (6 bases). Trimming left V 7 bases short and J 1 base short, with 11 bases between. This CDR3 spans 13 amino acids. The CDR3, as DNA: TGTGCCAGCACCCCAGGGACTTCCTACGAGCAGTACTTC. Amino acid sequence: CASTPGTSYEQYF.

This clonotype was seen only a few times. The chain couples TRBV11-2 to TRBJ2-2, with D uncertain. Trimming cost V 4 bases and J 4 bases, with 10 bases left between them. CDR1 is SGHAT, CDR2 FQNNGV, per germline. The CDR3 covers 14 residues. In DNA form, the CDR3 reads TGTGCCAGCAGCTCCACTGTTTCCACCGGGGAGCTGTTTTTT. Translation: CASSSTVSTGELFF.

Ten or more counts support this clonotype. The chain carries TRBV5-1 and TRBJ2-5; 8 positions match TRBD2. The CDR3 length is 15 residues. J gave up 3 bases and V 1 base, and 5 bases lay outside the gene matches. Germline assignment: CDR1 SGHRS and CDR2 YFSETQ. The CDR3 DNA reads as TGCGCCAGCAGCTTGTCCGGGGGGGTTAAAGAGACCCAGTACTTC. Its translation is CASSLSGGVKETQYF.

There are many counts of this clonotype. The rearrangement links TRBV6-1 to TRBJ2-2; 11 nucleotides match TRBD1. CDR3 length: 15 residues. V dropped 4 bases and J dropped 7; count of bases not matched to a gene: 5. In germline, CDR1 is MNHNS, CDR2 SASEGT. The CDR3 here is CASSGGQGEVGELFF. The CDR3 DNA reads as TGTGCCAGCAGTGGGGGACAGGGGGAAGTCGGGGAGCTGTTTTTT.

In this sample, this clonotype turned up a few times. V usage is TRBV12-3 or TRBV12-4 and J usage is TRBJ2-7; D is uncertain. V was cut by 2 bases and J by 2 bases, with 7 bases left in between. The CDR3 is 13 residues long. CDR3 nucleotide sequence: TGTGCCAGCAGTTTAAAAACAACCTACGAGCAGTACTTC. It encodes CASSLKTTYEQYF.

This clonotype showed up many times. V and J are TRBV28 and TRBJ1-3; D call uncertain. The V end was cut by 4 bases, the J end by 0 bases, with 10 bases between. Germline CDR1 reads MDHEN; CDR2 reads SYDVKM. The CDR3 loop spans 15 amino acids. CDR3 sequence: CASSYTTISGNTIYF. The CDR3 coding sequence is TGTGCCAGCAGTTACACGACCATCTCTGGAAACACCATATATTTT.

The CDR3: CASSLQGGYGYTF. In DNA form, the CDR3 reads TGTGCCAGCAGCCTTCAGGGTGGCTATGGCTACACCTTC. V is TRBV14 and J is TRBJ1-2; TRBD1 might be the D (5 bases). Trimming removed 4 bases from V and 4 bases from J, with 10 bases in between. This CDR3 region has 13 residues. Germline V CDR1 and CDR2: SGHDN, FVKESK.

At least ten counts were recorded for this clonotype. The chain recombines TRBV28 with TRBJ2-7; D remains unclear. Germline V gene lookup returns CDR1 MDHEN and CDR2 SYDVKM. The V end was cut by 8 bases, the J end by 6 bases, with 20 bases between. CDR3 length equals 14 residues. CDR3 in DNA: TGTGCCAGCGACACCCCTGGACCTTTGCCCGAGCAGTACTTC. Translating gives CASDTPGPLPEQYF.

This clonotype has a count of ten or more. The rearrangement uses TRBV20-1 and TRBJ2-7; 8 bases match TRBD2. Germline CDR1 and CDR2: DFQATT and SNEGSKA (reference sequence). The CDR3 is made up of 15 amino acids. Unmatched junction bases numbered 12, after V lost 6 bases and J lost 2 bases. The CDR3 DNA reads as TGCAGTGCAAGGAGTGGCGGGGGGCCTACCTACGAGCAGTACTTC. Translating gives CSARSGGGPTYEQYF.

CDR3 loop: CASSRETGTGASGYTF. Written as DNA, the CDR3 is TGTGCCAGCAGTCGTGAAACCGGGACAGGGGCCTCTGGCTACACCTTC. The chain recombines TRBV12-3 or TRBV12-4 with TRBJ1-2, with TRBD1 identical over 10 bases. Trimming removed 5 bases from V and 7 bases from J; junction bases left unmatched: 13. The length of the CDR3 is 16 residues.

This clonotype appeared a few times. This rearrangement joins TRBV11-2 to TRBJ2-7; 10 bases line up with TRBD2. Germline loops: CDR1 SGHAT, CDR2 FQNNGV. This CDR3 comprises 16 residues. With 5 bases clipped from V and 6 bases from J, the junction kept 13 bases outside the gene matches. CDR3 residues: CASSPPGLAGASEQYF. In DNA form, the CDR3 reads TGTGCCAGCAGCCCTCCCGGGCTAGCGGGAGCCTCCGAGCAGTACTTC.

The V gene is TRBV11-2, the J gene TRBJ1-6; D remains ambiguous. Trimming took 6 bases from V and 11 from J, leaving 17 bases between them. This CDR3 is 14 amino acids long. The germline V gene encodes CDR1 SGHAT and CDR2 FQNNGV. This CDR3 reads CASSPYPKRAPLHF. CDR3 nucleotide sequence: TGTGCCAGCAGTCCATATCCGAAGCGGGCACCCCTCCACTTT.

In DNA form, the CDR3 reads TGTGCCAGCAGCGACGGAATCTGGGGCTCCTACAATGAGCAGTTCTTC. Protein product: CASSDGIWGSYNEQFF. The chain has TRBV14 and TRBJ2-1; D gene unclear. The germline V and J ends were trimmed by 5 bases and 0 bases, with 14 bases remaining between them. Germline V gene lookup returns CDR1 SGHDN and CDR2 FVKESK. This CDR3 is built from 16 residues.

This clonotype was counted a few times. V and J are TRBV28 and TRBJ1-2, with D perhaps matching TRBD1 (5 bases). CDR3 length: 15 amino acids. V was pared by 5 bases and J by 6 bases, with 19 bases between. Germline assignment: CDR1 MDHEN and CDR2 SYDVKM. CDR3 in DNA: TGTGCCAGCAGTAAGGCAGGGAGTAATTCAGATGGCTACACCTTC. This translates into CASSKAGSNSDGYTF.

This clonotype has a count of ten or more. J is TRBJ2-5 and V is TRBV12-3 or TRBV12-4, with D perhaps matching TRBD2 (5 bases). The CDR3 sequence is 13 residues long. V lost 7 bases and J 8 bases, leaving 17 bases between the germline ends. The CDR3 is CASTYGSAGTQYF. The CDR3 DNA sequence: TGTGCCAGCACCTACGGGTCGGCGGGTACCCAGTACTTC.

This clonotype was detected a few times. V usage is TRBV20-1 and J usage is TRBJ2-5; D might be TRBD2 (7 bases). CDR3 length: 15 amino acids. The V end was cut by 0 bases, the J end by 5 bases, with 16 bases between. Germline CDR1 is DFQATT and CDR2 is SNEGSKA (reference sequence). The chain's CDR3 is CSARDVGGGWETQYF. In DNA, the CDR3 is TGCAGTGCTAGAGATGTTGGGGGGGGCTGGGAGACCCAGTACTTC.

The chain is built from TRBV7-2 and TRBJ2-7; D is unresolved. CDR3 length: 14 amino acids. Germline V gene data show CDR1 as SGHTA and CDR2 as FQGNSA. V lost 5 bases and J lost 2, with 13 bases in between. CDR3 sequence (DNA): TGTGCCAGCAGCCCCGTACTTCCCCCCTACGAGCAGTACTTC. Its translation: CASSPVLPPYEQYF.

V is TRBV4-3 and J is TRBJ1-1; the D is unclear. Per the germline V gene, CDR1 is LGHNA and CDR2 is YSLEER. The CDR3 is 15 amino acids. Trimming cost V 0 bases and J 5 bases, with 13 bases left between them. CDR3 in amino acids: CASSQDWAGGTEAFF. CDR3 bases: TGCGCCAGCAGCCAAGATTGGGCAGGAGGGACTGAAGCTTTCTTT.

The chain uses TRBV14 and TRBJ2-7; TRBD1 agrees at 11 bases. Germline trimming cut 4 bases from V and 6 bases from J; bases unmatched to any gene: 11. CDR1 SGHDN and CDR2 FVKESK come from the germline V gene. The CDR3 has 16 residues. The CDR3: CASSRNQPGTGGEQYF. CDR3 nucleotides: TGTGCCAGCAGCCGTAACCAACCCGGGACAGGGGGCGAGCAGTACTTC.

V usage is TRBV7-9 and J usage is TRBJ1-1; no reliable D call. The ends were cut back, 1 base at V and 6 bases at J, with 12 bases in the middle. This CDR3 comprises 14 residues. CDR1 is SEHNR, CDR2 FQNEAQ, per germline (reference sequence). CDR3 protein: CASSLVPPVAEAFF. For the CDR3, the DNA is TGTGCCAGCAGCTTAGTCCCGCCGGTGGCTGAAGCTTTCTTT.

This clonotype was found a few times. CDR3 residues: CASSFRDTEAFF. The CDR3, as DNA: TGTGCCAGCAGTTTTAGGGACACTGAAGCTTTCTTT. The J gene is TRBJ1-1, the V gene TRBV12-3 or TRBV12-4; no clear D. The CDR3 covers 12 residues. V lost 3 bases and J lost 3, with 5 bases in between.

V and J are TRBV7-9 and TRBJ1-2; no clear D gene. The CDR3 covers 13 residues. Trimming left V 1 base short and J 4 bases short, with 7 bases between. Germline V gene data show CDR1 as SEHNR and CDR2 as FQNEAQ (reference sequence). The CDR3 spells CASSLGRGYGYTF. The CDR3 DNA follows: TGTGCCAGCAGCTTAGGTCGGGGCTATGGCTACACCTTC.

This clonotype was seen many times. This chain links TRBV5-6 with TRBJ2-6, with D possibly TRBD2 on 6 matching bases. The V end lost 3 bases, the J end lost 2 bases, and 18 bases lay between the germline ends. Germline assignment: CDR1 SGHDT and CDR2 YYEEEE. This CDR3 is 18 amino acids long. The CDR3 nucleotides are TGTGCCAGCAGCTCCAACCGTAGGAGGGTAACTGGGGCCAACGTCCTGACTTTC. Translation gives CASSSNRRRVTGANVLTF.

This clonotype has just a few counts. V usage is TRBV20-1 and J usage is TRBJ2-5; D possibly corresponds to TRBD2 (6 bases). The germline V and J ends were trimmed by 0 bases and 5 bases, with 13 bases remaining between them. In germline, CDR1 is DFQATT, CDR2 SNEGSKA (reference sequence). This CDR3 is 14 amino acids long. CDR3 nucleotides: TGCAGTGCTAGAGATCGTCTCGGAGGGGAGACCCAGTACTTC. Translated, it gives CSARDRLGGETQYF.

This chain joins TRBV6-2 or TRBV6-3 and TRBJ1-1, with no clear D. V lost 8 bases and J 5 bases, leaving 6 bases between the germline ends. Germline V CDR1 and CDR2: MNHEY, SVGEGT. The CDR3 runs 10 residues. The CDR3 DNA sequence: TGTGCCAGCGGGCGGACTGAAGCTTTCTTT. Translating it yields CASGRTEAFF.

This clonotype has a handful of counts. The V and J genes are TRBV6-5 and TRBJ2-4; 9 bases are shared with TRBD2. Germline CDR1 MNHEY, CDR2 SVGAGI. The CDR3 is 17 amino acids. V dropped 2 bases and J dropped 3; count of bases not matched to a gene: 8. This chain's CDR3 is CASSYSSGGGGKNIQYF. CDR3 nucleotides: TGTGCCAGCAGTTACAGTAGCGGGGGAGGGGGCAAAAACATTCAGTACTTC.